The T cell receptor (beta chain) under discussion was sequenced for a study of beta chain features in type 1 diabetes. Between the trimmed V and J ends, which lost 2 bases and 2 bases, there was a span of 7 bases. The CDR3 is 13 amino acids. Germline V lookup: CDR1 SGHVS, CDR2 FQNEAQ. Expressed TCRB transcripts were sequenced after all isolated RNA was converted to cDNA. Only in-frame clones appear in the TCRdb table, and some are missing; sequencing was by immunoSEQ multiplex PCR. The sample has about 350,000 clones; less than 20% are singletons. A few counts support this clone. CD45RO/CCR7/CD25/CD127/CD95/CD27 staining was used to isolate CD4+ naive, central memory, regulatory and stem cell-like memory cells by sorting.

The source of this sequence is a woman between 18 and 29 years old in good health. This rearrangement joins TRBV7-8 to TRBJ2-7; D is unresolved. Sequences were obtained from naive CD4+ T cells from blood. Here the CDR3 DNA reads TGTGCCAGCAGCTTACGGGTCGCCTACGAGCAGTACTTC. Residues: CASSLRVAYEQYF.